The clone carrying this T cell receptor (beta chain) was seen only a few times. What it recognizes is unknown. The time point: week 11, during vaccination. Vaccination comprised doses that each held 300 ug of mutant IDH1 20-mer peptide, plus topical imiquimod. The CDR3 loop spans 14 amino acids. V lost 1 base, J lost 2 bases, and 8 bases lay in between. Germline-derived CDR1 and CDR2 are SGHDN and FVKESK. The data originate from a study of a mutant IDH1 vaccine in newly diagnosed glioma. Study in general: Vaccination started 4-6 weeks after radiotherapy alone, or with temozolomide cycles.

The repertoire was sequenced with immunoSEQ multiplex PCR; TCRdb's copy has only in-frame clones and lacks some. The sample has tens of thousands of clones, 65% to 85% seen once. This chain joins TRBV14 and TRBJ1-1; D uncertain. This TCR came from a woman aged 18-29 years with glioma. Sequencing was performed on PBMCs, taken from a glioma patient whose treatment included an IDH1 peptide vaccine. The DNA for the CDR3 is TGTGCCAGCAGCCAAGTACCAGGAAACACTGAAGCTTTCTTT. The encoded protein is CASSQVPGNTEAFF.